The entry that follows covers one TCR beta chain sequence. This sample stems from a study of OX40 agonist ivuxolimab in advanced cancers. Assay: immunoSEQ multiplex PCR; the TCRdb copy retains only in-frame clones and omits some. Of 80,000 or so clones listed, roughly 92% were seen once; the top ten hold 0.65%. The germline CDR1 and CDR2 sequences are ENHRY and SYGVKD. Trimming pared 7 bases from V and 4 bases from J, leaving 11 bases between. The CDR3 is 12 amino acids. The chain uses TRBV10-3 and TRBJ2-7, with TRBD1 as a possible D gene (6 bases). This receptor was taken from an adult with an advanced solid tumor such as melanoma, head and neck, liver or kidney cancer. The sequencing here drew on CD4+ or CD8+ T cells sorted from blood, taken in a trial of the OX40 agonist ivuxolimab. The CDR3 DNA reads as TGTGCCATCAACTCACAGGGTTACGAGCAGTACTTC. It translates to CAINSQGYEQYF.